The 19 T cell receptor beta chains presented below share a single source sample, sequenced in a study of blood T cell repertoires in COVID-19. Assay used: immunoSEQ multiplex PCR; TCRdb lists only in-frame clones, some missing. The sample consists of about 320,000 clones, around 84% of them appearing once. Sequencing input: PBMCs or T cells enriched from blood (not recorded which). The origin of the receptors is a woman in her 30s who had been exposed to COVID-19.

A few counts support this clone. The J gene is TRBJ1-6, the V gene TRBV9; 8 positions agree with TRBD1. V was clipped by 4 bases and J by 5 bases; unmatched bases: 8. CDR1 and CDR2 (germline): SGDLS, YYNGEE. This CDR3 region has 16 residues. CDR3 residues: CASSTQGAVNNSPLHF. The CDR3 DNA sequence: TGTGCCAGCAGCACCCAGGGGGCGGTCAATAATTCACCCCTCCACTTT. Using reference TRBV9 and TRBJ1-6 for the parts outside the CDR3, the full variable domain is DSGVTQTPKHLITATGQRVTLRCSPRSGDLSVYWYQQSLDQGLQFLIQYYNGEERAKGNILERFSAQQFPDLHSELNLSSLELGDSALYFCASSTQGAVNNSPLHFGNGTRLTVT.

The rearrangement uses TRBV18 and TRBJ1-4; D remains unclear. CDR1 is KGHSH and CDR2 is LQKENI in the germline V gene. This CDR3 region has 13 residues. V was trimmed by 4 bases and J by 4 bases, leaving 7 bases between them. The CDR3, as DNA: TGTGCCAGCTCACACTCAATTAATGAAAAACTGTTTTTT. Amino acid sequence: CASSHSINEKLFF.

The chain links TRBV4-3 to TRBJ2-5; TRBD2 might be the D (6 bases). The V gene's germline CDR1 is LGHNA and CDR2 YSLEER. The CDR3 totals 13 residues. V lost 4 bases and J lost 5, with 11 bases in between. DNA of the CDR3: TGCGCCAGCAGCCCCGGGGAGGCGGAGACCCAGTACTTC. It encodes CASSPGEAETQYF.

This clone showed up many times. The rearrangement uses TRBV27 and TRBJ1-4, with a weak D call TRBD1 (6 bases). V lost 2 bases, J lost 14 bases, and 12 bases lay in between. The CDR3 is 12 amino acids. Germline V CDR1 and CDR2: MNHEY, SMNVEV (reference sequence). The CDR3 nucleotides are TGTGCCAGCAGTTTAGATCAGGGGCGTCTGTTTTTT. Translated, it gives CASSLDQGRLFF.

The rearrangement joins TRBV7-6 to TRBJ2-3; D is ambiguous. Germline V CDR1 and CDR2: SGHVS, FNYEAQ. This CDR3 has 15 residues. Trimming cost V 3 bases and J 2 bases, with 12 bases left between them. Here the CDR3 DNA reads TGTGCCAGCAGCTTTGAGGCAGATACCACAGATACGCAGTATTTT. Translated, it gives CASSFEADTTDTQYF.

CDR3 sequence (DNA): TGTGCCAGCTCGGCGCGGGGAGGTGAAGAGACCCAGTACTTC. This gives the protein CASSARGGEETQYF. The V gene is TRBV7-2, the J gene TRBJ2-5, with D possibly being TRBD2 (6 bases). This CDR3 contains 14 residues. The germline V gene encodes CDR1 SGHTA and CDR2 FQGNSA. V lost 8 bases and J lost 3, with 16 bases in between.

The chain couples TRBV11-2 to TRBJ2-5; the match to TRBD2 covers 8 bases. The germline CDR1 and CDR2 sequences are SGHAT and FQNNGV. The CDR3 has 15 residues. J gave up 3 bases and V 6 bases, and 9 bases lay outside the gene matches. In DNA form, the CDR3 reads TGTGCCAGCAGTCCGCGGGGGGCGCTAGAAGAGACCCAGTACTTC. Translated: CASSPRGALEETQYF.

The sample holds one count of this clone. V and J are TRBV4-1 and TRBJ2-7; 9 bases map to TRBD1. The CDR3 runs to 15 residues. Germline CDR1 and CDR2: MGHRA and YSYEKL. Germline trimming cut 4 bases from V and 3 bases from J; bases unmatched to any gene: 7. In DNA, the CDR3 is TGCGCCAGCAGCCGCCCGGGACAGGGTGTCTACGAGCAGTACTTC. It specifies CASSRPGQGVYEQYF.

J is TRBJ1-2 and V is TRBV28; D may be TRBD1 (6 bases). Germline V CDR1 and CDR2: MDHEN, SYDVKM. Trimming took 7 bases from V and 3 from J, leaving 21 bases between them. This CDR3 has 16 amino acids. The CDR3 sequence: CASISVGGSSYYGYTF. For the CDR3, the DNA is TGTGCCAGCATCTCCGTAGGGGGAAGCAGCTACTATGGCTACACCTTC.

The chain recombines TRBV4-2 with TRBJ1-5; a weak D match, TRBD1 (5 bases). Germline CDR1 LGHNA, CDR2 YNFKEQ. V was pared by 2 bases and J by 6 bases, with 17 bases between. The CDR3 runs to 16 residues. In DNA, the CDR3 is TGTGCCAGCAGCCAACAGCAAGGGGCACGAAGTCAGCCCCAGCATTTT. Protein: CASSQQQGARSQPQHF.

The chain has TRBV7-9 and TRBJ2-1; the match to TRBD1 covers 9 bases. CDR3 size: 14 residues. CDR1 is SEHNR and CDR2 is FQNEAQ in the germline V gene (reference sequence). Trimming at V came to 5 bases and at J to 9 bases, leaving 8 bases not matched to a gene. The chain's CDR3 is CASSLQGALGEQFF. In DNA, the CDR3 is TGTGCCAGCAGCCTACAGGGGGCTTTAGGTGAGCAGTTCTTC.

This sequence joins TRBV7-2 and TRBJ2-3, with TRBD2 matching 12 bases. Germline V gives CDR1 SGHTA, CDR2 FQGNSA. This CDR3 is built from 18 residues. The J segment lost 5 bases and the V segment lost 6 bases, leaving 15 bases of the junction unmatched. CDR3 amino acids: CASRTSSGGGSIGDTQYF. The DNA for the CDR3 is TGTGCCAGCAGGACTTCTAGCGGGGGGGGAAGTATAGGAGATACGCAGTATTTT.

The V call is TRBV2, the J call TRBJ2-1; a possible D gene is TRBD2 (6 bases). This CDR3 has 16 residues. Germline CDR1 reads SNHLY; CDR2 reads FYNNEI. Trimming pared 2 bases from V and 3 bases from J, leaving 14 bases between. This chain's CDR3 is CASSEYTGEDYNEQFF. In DNA form, the CDR3 reads TGTGCCAGCAGTGAATATACGGGAGAAGACTACAATGAGCAGTTCTTC.

The V gene is TRBV19, the J gene TRBJ1-5; D ambiguous. There are 15 residues in the CDR3. Looked up from germline, CDR1 is LNHDA and CDR2 is SQIVND (reference sequence). Trimming cost V 3 bases and J 4 bases, with 13 bases left between them. For the CDR3, the DNA is TGTGCCAGTAGTATTGGAGGCCGAGGGAATCAGCCCCAGCATTTT. This codes for CASSIGGRGNQPQHF. The entire variable domain, with the rest obtained from reference TRBV19 and TRBJ1-5, is as follows: DGGITQSPKYLFRKEGQNVTLSCEQNLNHDAMYWYRQDPGQGLRLIYYSQIVNDFQKGDIAEGYSVSREKKESFPLTVTSAQKNPTAFYLCASSIGGRGNQPQHFGDGTRLSIL.

The chain is built from TRBV30 and TRBJ2-5; 8 positions agree with TRBD1. CDR3 length: 15 residues. The germline V gene encodes CDR1 GTSNPN and CDR2 SVGIG (reference sequence). V lost 1 base and J lost 5; bases outside the gene matches: 9. CDR3 sequence (DNA): TGTGCCTGGAGTGATACCAGGGGGCGCGGGGAGACCCAGTACTTC. Translation: CAWSDTRGRGETQYF.

The chain couples TRBV27 to TRBJ2-7, with 9 bases that match TRBD2. CDR3 length: 15 amino acids. The V gene's germline CDR1 is MNHEY and CDR2 SMNVEV (reference sequence). Trimming removed 2 bases from V and 0 bases from J; junction bases left unmatched: 2. CDR3 sequence (DNA): TGTGCCAGCAGTTTAAGCGGGGGGAGCTCCTACGAGCAGTACTTC. Translation gives CASSLSGGSSYEQYF.

This chain joins TRBV5-1 and TRBJ2-1, with 7 bases lining up with TRBD2. The CDR3 loop spans 12 amino acids. Germline V lookup: CDR1 SGHRS, CDR2 YFSETQ. Losses at the gene ends were 7 bases for V and 9 bases for J; bases not matched to a gene: 7. CDR3 nucleotide sequence: TGCGCCAGCCGACTAGCAGGCACTGAGCAGTTCTTC. Encoded protein: CASRLAGTEQFF.

The CDR3: CASSRGTPTNEKLFF. The DNA for the CDR3 is TGTGCCAGCAGCCGAGGGACACCAACTAATGAAAAACTGTTTTTT. The chain couples TRBV7-8 to TRBJ1-4; D is perhaps TRBD1 (6 bases). V lost 5 bases and J lost 0, with 10 bases in between. The germline gives CDR1 SGHVS, CDR2 FQNEAQ. The CDR3 totals 15 residues.

The chain uses TRBV28 and TRBJ1-1; 9 bases map to TRBD1. CDR3 length: 16 amino acids. With 2 bases clipped from V and 6 bases from J, the junction kept 10 bases outside the gene matches. The germline V gene encodes CDR1 MDHEN and CDR2 SYDVKM. The CDR3 here is CASSLTGGLVSAEAFF. CDR3 bases: TGTGCCAGCAGTTTAACAGGGGGCTTGGTTAGCGCTGAAGCTTTCTTT.